The source of this T cell receptor (beta chain) is a study of blood T cell repertoires in COVID-19. Recovery among Cohort 3 donors was established by two negative PCRs, clearance, or symptom resolution. Trimming took off 0 bases at V and 4 bases at J, with 9 bases between the two ends. CDR1 and CDR2 from the germline V gene are SGHRS and YFSETQ. The CDR3 extends over 14 amino acids. Profiled with immunoSEQ multiplex PCR; TCRdb holds only in-frame clones, not every one. Here the sample spans approximately 170,000 clones, about 84% being singletons. Sequencing used PBMCs or T cells enriched from blood (not recorded which). This TCR was sampled from a man aged 50 or older who had recovered from COVID-19. J is TRBJ2-3 and V is TRBV5-1; D is undetermined. CDR3 DNA: TGCGCCAGCAGCTTGGACCGGAGTGCAGATACGCAGTATTTT. This encodes CASSLDRSADTQYF.